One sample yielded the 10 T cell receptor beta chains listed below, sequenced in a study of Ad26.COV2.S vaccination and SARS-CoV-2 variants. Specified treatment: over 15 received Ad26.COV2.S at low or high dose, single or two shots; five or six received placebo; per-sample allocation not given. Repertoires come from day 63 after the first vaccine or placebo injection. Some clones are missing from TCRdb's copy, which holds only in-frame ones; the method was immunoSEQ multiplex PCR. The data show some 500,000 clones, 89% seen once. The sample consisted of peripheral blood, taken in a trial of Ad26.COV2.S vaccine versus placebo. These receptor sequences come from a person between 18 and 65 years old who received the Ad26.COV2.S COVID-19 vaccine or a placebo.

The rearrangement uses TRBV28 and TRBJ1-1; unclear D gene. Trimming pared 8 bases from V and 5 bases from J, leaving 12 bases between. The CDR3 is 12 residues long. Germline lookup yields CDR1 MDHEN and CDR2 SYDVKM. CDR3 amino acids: CASQALRTEAFF. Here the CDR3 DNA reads TGTGCCAGCCAGGCGTTGCGGACTGAAGCTTTCTTT. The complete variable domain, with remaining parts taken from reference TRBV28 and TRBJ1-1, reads DVKVTQSSRYLVKRTGEKVFLECVQDMDHENMFWYRQDPGLGLRLIYFSYDVKMKEKGDIPEGYSVSREKKERFSLILESASTNQTSMYLCASQALRTEAFFGQGTRLTVV.

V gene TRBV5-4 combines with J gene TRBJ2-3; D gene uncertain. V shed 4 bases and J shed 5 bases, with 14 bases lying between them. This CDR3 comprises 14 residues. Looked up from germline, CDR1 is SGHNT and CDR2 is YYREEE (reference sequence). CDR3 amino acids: CASSEMRNLDTQYF. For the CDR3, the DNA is TGTGCCAGCAGCGAGATGCGGAATTTAGATACGCAGTATTTT.

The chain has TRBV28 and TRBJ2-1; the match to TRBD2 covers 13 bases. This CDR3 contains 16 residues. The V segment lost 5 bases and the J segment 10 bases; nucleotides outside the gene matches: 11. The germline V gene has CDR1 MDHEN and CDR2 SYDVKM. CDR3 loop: CASSLSGLAGWAEQFF. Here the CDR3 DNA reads TGTGCCAGCAGTCTCTCGGGACTAGCGGGGTGGGCGGAGCAGTTCTTC.

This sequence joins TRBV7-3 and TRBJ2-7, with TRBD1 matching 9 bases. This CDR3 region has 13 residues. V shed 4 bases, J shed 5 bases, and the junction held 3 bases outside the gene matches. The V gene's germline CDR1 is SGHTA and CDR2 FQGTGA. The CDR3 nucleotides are TGTGCCAGCAGCTCGGGACAGGGCAACGAGCAGTACTTC. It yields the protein CASSSGQGNEQYF.

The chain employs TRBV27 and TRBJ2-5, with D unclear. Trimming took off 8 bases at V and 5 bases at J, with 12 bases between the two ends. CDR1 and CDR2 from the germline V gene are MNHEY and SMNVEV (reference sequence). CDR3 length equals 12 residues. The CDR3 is CASQDTEETQYF. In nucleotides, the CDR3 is TGTGCCAGCCAAGACACGGAGGAGACCCAGTACTTC.

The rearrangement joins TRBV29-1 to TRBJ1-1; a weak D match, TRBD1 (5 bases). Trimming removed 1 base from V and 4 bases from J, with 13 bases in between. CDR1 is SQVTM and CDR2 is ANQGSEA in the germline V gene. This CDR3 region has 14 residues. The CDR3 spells CSVEVLGGGTEAFF. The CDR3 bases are TGCAGCGTTGAAGTCTTGGGGGGAGGCACTGAAGCTTTCTTT.

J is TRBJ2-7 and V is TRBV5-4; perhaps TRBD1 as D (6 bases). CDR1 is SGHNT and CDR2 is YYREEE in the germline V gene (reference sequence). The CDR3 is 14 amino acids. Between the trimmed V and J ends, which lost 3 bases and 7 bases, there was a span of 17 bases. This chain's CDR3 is CASSSGTLGFEQYV. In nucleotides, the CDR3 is TGTGCCAGCAGCTCCGGGACACTCGGCTTTGAGCAGTACGTC.

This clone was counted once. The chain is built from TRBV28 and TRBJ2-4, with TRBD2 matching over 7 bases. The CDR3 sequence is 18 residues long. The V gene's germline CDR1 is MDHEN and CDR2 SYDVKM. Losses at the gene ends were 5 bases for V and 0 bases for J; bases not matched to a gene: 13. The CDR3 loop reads CASSAPGGFEGAKNIQYF. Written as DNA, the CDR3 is TGTGCCAGCAGTGCTCCGGGAGGCTTCGAGGGAGCCAAAAACATTCAGTACTTC.

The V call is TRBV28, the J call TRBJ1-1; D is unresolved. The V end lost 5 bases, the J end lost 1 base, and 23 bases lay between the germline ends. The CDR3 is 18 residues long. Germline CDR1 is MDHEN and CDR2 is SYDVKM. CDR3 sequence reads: CASSQLLQNPGENTEAFF. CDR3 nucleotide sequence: TGTGCCAGCAGTCAACTCCTACAGAACCCCGGGGAGAACACTGAAGCTTTCTTT.

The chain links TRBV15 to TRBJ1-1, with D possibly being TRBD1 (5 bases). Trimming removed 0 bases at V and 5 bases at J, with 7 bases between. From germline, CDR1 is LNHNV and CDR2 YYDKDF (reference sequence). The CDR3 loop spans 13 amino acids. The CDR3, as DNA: TGTGCCACCAGCAGAGATGGGGGGACTGAAGCTTTCTTT. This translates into CATSRDGGTEAFF.